A selection of T cell receptor beta chains follows, all from one sample in a study of Graves' ophthalmopathy and Graves' hyperthyroidism. Using its own MiXCR run on the multiplex PCR reads, TCRdb lists one record per CDR3 protein. The repertoire holds 450,000 or so distinct CDR3 sequences, with roughly 14% as singletons. The specimen was blood. The receptors were sampled from a young woman with Graves' ophthalmopathy. CDR3s include the opening cysteine and the closing phenylalanine or tryptophan. D genes are given only for firm matches. Rows give clone size only sometimes, using once, few, many, or a class for an expanded clone.

DNA: TGTGCCAGTAGTATGAGCGGGGGGCTGACCTACGAGCAGTACTTC; CDR3: CASSMSGGLTYEQYF; D: TRBD2; length: 15; V: TRBV19; J: TRBJ2-7; size: many
DNA: TGTGCCAGCAGACCGATAATGAACACTGAAGCTTTCTTT; CDR3: CASRPIMNTEAFF; D: .; length: 13; V: TRBV2; J: TRBJ1-1; size: .
DNA: TGCAGTGCTAGAGAAGGGACAGGGCATAGCAATCAGCCCCAGCATTTT; CDR3: CSAREGTGHSNQPQHF; D: TRBD1; length: 16; V: TRBV20-1; J: TRBJ1-5; size: many
DNA: TGTGCCAGCAGCCGGCAGGGCTCGAGCACTGAAGCTTTCTTT; CDR3: CASSRQGSSTEAFF; D: .; length: 14; V: TRBV7-9; J: TRBJ1-1; size: many
DNA: TGTGCCAGTAGAGGAGCGGGAAGCCTGGAGCAGTACTTC; CDR3: CASRGAGSLEQYF; D: TRBD2; length: 13; V: TRBV6-1; J: TRBJ2-7; size: .
DNA: TGTGCCAGCAGTCCAGGCGCGAACCGGGACAGGGGTAACCTTTTGGATGGCTACACCTTC; CDR3: CASSPGANRDRGNLLDGYTF; D: TRBD1; length: 20; V: TRBV25-1; J: TRBJ1-2; size: few
DNA: TGTGCCAGCAGTGAAAACCCCAGCTCCTACGAGCAGTACTTC; CDR3: CASSENPSSYEQYF; D: .; length: 14; V: TRBV6-1; J: TRBJ2-7; size: many
DNA: TGTGCCAGCAGCGTAGACGTGGGAAACACTGAAGCTTTCTTT; CDR3: CASSVDVGNTEAFF; D: .; length: 14; V: TRBV9; J: TRBJ1-1; size: many
DNA: TGCAGCGTCAACCTAGCGGAGGGAAGCTCCTACGAGCAGTACTTC; CDR3: CSVNLAEGSSYEQYF; D: TRBD2; length: 15; V: TRBV29-1; J: TRBJ2-7; size: .
DNA: TGTGCCAGCAGTTTACCCCCAACCAGCGGGGGTTTCCCTCGCCGCGATACGCAGTATTTT; CDR3: CASSLPPTSGGFPRRDTQYF; D: TRBD2; length: 20; V: TRBV28; J: TRBJ2-3; size: .
DNA: TGTGCCAGCAGCTTTCGGGGTGTTAACACCGGGGAGCTGTTTTTT; CDR3: CASSFRGVNTGELFF; D: .; length: 15; V: TRBV12-3/TRBV12-4; J: TRBJ2-2; size: many
DNA: TGTGCCACCAGCATATCCAGGGTCGGGGGCAATCAGCCCCAGCATTTT; CDR3: CATSISRVGGNQPQHF; D: .; length: 16; V: TRBV15; J: TRBJ1-5; size: many
DNA: TGTGCCAGCAGTTTTATTCCACGCGCGAGGTTCGCCGGGGAGCTGTTTTTT; CDR3: CASSFIPRARFAGELFF; D: .; length: 17; V: TRBV28; J: TRBJ2-2; size: .
DNA: TGTGCCAGCAGCGAAACAGGGGGAGGAGGCACTGAAGCTTTCTTT; CDR3: CASSETGGGGTEAFF; D: TRBD1; length: 15; V: TRBV7-3; J: TRBJ1-1; size: many
DNA: TGCAGTGCTAGCACGACGGGACAAGAGACCCAGTACTTC; CDR3: CSASTTGQETQYF; D: .; length: 13; V: TRBV20-1; J: TRBJ2-5; size: .
DNA: TGCGCCAGCAGCCAGGTACTAGCGGGAGTTAAAGACTTC; CDR3: CASSQVLAGVKDF; D: TRBD2; length: 13; V: TRBV4-1; J: TRBJ2-7; size: many
DNA: TGTGCCAGCAGTTTATTCGGGAGGAACTCCTACGAGCAGTACTTC; CDR3: CASSLFGRNSYEQYF; D: TRBD2; length: 15; V: TRBV28; J: TRBJ2-7; size: many
DNA: TGTGCCAGCAGTACACCCGTGGGGGACTCGAGCTACGAGCAGTACTTC; CDR3: CASSTPVGDSSYEQYF; D: .; length: 16; V: TRBV12-3/TRBV12-4; J: TRBJ2-7; size: many
DNA: TGTGCCATCAGTGAGGGAGGACAGGGCAGAGCCAAAAACATTCAGTACTTC; CDR3: CAISEGGQGRAKNIQYF; D: TRBD1; length: 17; V: TRBV10-3; J: TRBJ2-4; size: few
DNA: TGCGCCAGCAGCTTGAACAGAGCAAACACCGGGGAGCTGTTTTTT; CDR3: CASSLNRANTGELFF; D: .; length: 15; V: TRBV5-1; J: TRBJ2-2; size: many
DNA: TGCAGCGTTCAAGGTGGGAGTAGAAACGAGCAGTACTTC; CDR3: CSVQGGSRNEQYF; D: .; length: 13; V: TRBV29-1; J: TRBJ2-7; size: many
DNA: TGTGCCTGGAGTCCCCGGGACAGGAGACACGGCGAGCAGTACTTC; CDR3: CAWSPRDRRHGEQYF; D: TRBD1; length: 15; V: TRBV30; J: TRBJ2-7; size: .
DNA: TGTGCCAGCAGTGAAGGACTAGCGGGAGCGCAGGGCGAGCAGTACTTC; CDR3: CASSEGLAGAQGEQYF; D: TRBD2; length: 16; V: TRBV2; J: TRBJ2-7; size: many
DNA: TGTGCCAGCTCACTACGCGGGGAAGTCTACGAGCAGTACTTC; CDR3: CASSLRGEVYEQYF; D: .; length: 14; V: TRBV18; J: TRBJ2-7; size: .
DNA: TGTGCCAGCAGTGATCTAAGGACCGGGGAGCTGTTTTTT; CDR3: CASSDLRTGELFF; D: .; length: 13; V: TRBV2; J: TRBJ2-2; size: many
DNA: TGTGCCAGCAGAGGACTAGCGGGACCGTCTCGGAACGAGCAGTACTTC; CDR3: CASRGLAGPSRNEQYF; D: TRBD2; length: 16; V: TRBV2; J: TRBJ2-7; size: many
DNA: TGCGCCAGCAGTGCAGGGGAGGAGGAGTTCTTT; CDR3: CASSAGEEEFF; D: .; length: 11; V: TRBV5-1; J: TRBJ1-1; size: many
DNA: TGTGCCAGCAGCCCGAGCGGGAGCTACACCGGGGAGCTGTTTTTT; CDR3: CASSPSGSYTGELFF; D: TRBD2; length: 15; V: TRBV7-8; J: TRBJ2-2; size: many
DNA: TGTGCCAGCAGTTCAAAAAACAGGGACGGCTACACCTTC; CDR3: CASSSKNRDGYTF; D: .; length: 13; V: TRBV6-5; J: TRBJ1-2; size: once
DNA: TGTGCCAGCAGCGTAGAGGGGCCAGGGACGGCCGGGGGCTACACCTTC; CDR3: CASSVEGPGTAGGYTF; D: .; length: 16; V: TRBV9; J: TRBJ1-2; size: few
DNA: TGTGCCAGCAGTCCTGGGACAAGATTTGGAAACACCATATATTTT; CDR3: CASSPGTRFGNTIYF; D: .; length: 15; V: TRBV27; J: TRBJ1-3; size: many
DNA: .; CDR3: CASILGVAGTGELFF; D: .; length: 15; V: TRBV6-5; J: TRBJ2-2; size: many
DNA: TGCAGTGCCAGGAGAGGGACGGAAAACATTAAGTACTTC; CDR3: CSARRGTENIKYF; D: .; length: 13; V: TRBV20-1; J: TRBJ2-4; size: few
DNA: TGTGCCAGCAGTTTGGGCGGGAACACGGGGAAGCTGTTTTTT; CDR3: CASSLGGNTGKLFF; D: .; length: 14; V: TRBV12-3/TRBV12-4; J: TRBJ2-2; size: .
DNA: TGCGCCAGCAGCCAAGACCGGGCCGGGGAGCTGTTTTTT; CDR3: CASSQDRAGELFF; D: .; length: 13; V: TRBV4-1; J: TRBJ2-2; size: few
DNA: TGTGCCAGCGGAAGGGTCGGCCGGGAGCTCAATCAGCCCCAGCATTTT; CDR3: CASGRVGRELNQPQHF; D: .; length: 16; V: TRBV28; J: TRBJ1-5; size: few
DNA: TGTGCCAGCTCACCCCCGGGCAGGGGGCTTGGCTACACCTTC; CDR3: CASSPPGRGLGYTF; D: TRBD1; length: 14; V: TRBV18; J: TRBJ1-2; size: many
DNA: TGTGCCAGCAGTCCGGGGACTAGCGGGAACACCGGGGAGCTGTTTTTT; CDR3: CASSPGTSGNTGELFF; D: TRBD2; length: 16; V: TRBV6-2/TRBV6-3; J: TRBJ2-2; size: .
DNA: TGTGCCAGCACCGCACTCGGGACAGGGAACACCGGGGAGCTGTTTTTT; CDR3: CASTALGTGNTGELFF; D: TRBD1; length: 16; V: TRBV27; J: TRBJ2-2; size: many
DNA: TGTGCCAGTTCCGGGACAGGGCTCTATGGCTACACCTTC; CDR3: CASSGTGLYGYTF; D: TRBD1; length: 13; V: TRBV6-1; J: TRBJ1-2; size: many
DNA: TGTGCCAGCAGTTACCCGGCAGGGGGGAACACTGAAGCTTTCTTT; CDR3: CASSYPAGGNTEAFF; D: TRBD1; length: 15; V: TRBV6-5; J: TRBJ1-1; size: .
DNA: TGCAGTGCTAGAGATTATAGTGGGTGGGACAAGACGGGCTCCTACGAGCAGTACTTC; CDR3: CSARDYSGWDKTGSYEQYF; D: .; length: 19; V: TRBV20-1; J: TRBJ2-7; size: .
DNA: TGTGCCAGCAGAGGGGCCGAAGAGAACATTCAGTACTTC; CDR3: CASRGAEENIQYF; D: .; length: 13; V: TRBV28; J: TRBJ2-4; size: .
DNA: TGTGCCACCAGTTCAGGGAGCTCCTACGAGCAGTACTTC; CDR3: CATSSGSSYEQYF; D: .; length: 13; V: TRBV24-1; J: TRBJ2-7; size: once
DNA: TGTGCCAGCAGCTTTGGACTGGGAGGGGAGCAGTACTTC; CDR3: CASSFGLGGEQYF; D: TRBD2; length: 13; V: TRBV7-3; J: TRBJ2-7; size: few
DNA: TGTGCCAGCAATCGGGCAGTCACCGGGGAGCTGTTTTTT; CDR3: CASNRAVTGELFF; D: .; length: 13; V: TRBV6-5; J: TRBJ2-2; size: many
DNA: TGCGCCAGCAGCCAAGATAGGCGGGGGGCAAACACTGAAGCTTTCTTT; CDR3: CASSQDRRGANTEAFF; D: .; length: 16; V: TRBV4-1; J: TRBJ1-1; size: few
DNA: TGCAGTGCTAGGGGGGACACCGACTACGAGCAGTACTTC; CDR3: CSARGDTDYEQYF; D: .; length: 13; V: TRBV20-1; J: TRBJ2-7; size: many
DNA: TGTGCCAGCTCACCTTCGACAGATGATCAGCCCCAGCATTTT; CDR3: CASSPSTDDQPQHF; D: .; length: 14; V: TRBV18; J: TRBJ1-5; size: many
DNA: TGCAGTGCGCCTACTCGCCCGGGCTCCTACGAGCAGTACTTC; CDR3: CSAPTRPGSYEQYF; D: .; length: 14; V: TRBV20-1; J: TRBJ2-7; size: many
DNA: TGCAGTGGGTCACAGGGAGGGGCCCCTGAAGCTTTCTTT; CDR3: CSGSQGGAPEAFF; D: .; length: 13; V: TRBV20-1; J: TRBJ1-1; size: few
DNA: TGTGCCAGCAGTGGGGTCGGAAACGGCTCCCCTCTAGGATATTCTGAAGCTTTCTTT; CDR3: CASSGVGNGSPLGYSEAFF; D: .; length: 19; V: TRBV2; J: TRBJ1-1; size: .
DNA: TGTGCCAGCAGTTTTATGGGAGAGGCTGATGGCTACACCTTC; CDR3: CASSFMGEADGYTF; D: .; length: 14; V: TRBV12-3/TRBV12-4; J: TRBJ1-2; size: many
DNA: TGTGCCTGGAGTTGGAAGGGAGGTACGCAGTATTTT; CDR3: CAWSWKGGTQYF; D: .; length: 12; V: TRBV30; J: TRBJ2-3; size: few
DNA: TGCAGTGCGTTAGGACAGAAGGCTGAAGCTTTCTTT; CDR3: CSALGQKAEAFF; D: .; length: 12; V: TRBV20-1; J: TRBJ1-1; size: .